The 27 T cell receptor beta chains in this list originate from one sample, sequenced in a study of blood T cells in healthy people across ages. PCR was performed a second time for about 7 to 11 cycles using a sample-barcoded 5' primer and a J-beta primer mix. Each CDR3 protein is one row after TCRdb ran MiXCR on the 5' RACE reads. The sample yields 1.5 million to 2 million distinct CDR3 sequences, 49% seen once. Sequenced material: blood. The receptors come from a woman between 40 and 50 years old in good health.

This clonotype was counted only a few times. The chain combines TRBV20-1 with TRBJ2-5; 14 bases match TRBD2. V lost 6 bases to trimming and J lost 4 bases; unmatched junction nucleotides: 16. CDR1 is DFQATT and CDR2 is SNEGSKA in the germline V gene (reference sequence). The CDR3 loop spans 18 amino acids. The CDR3 DNA is TGCAGTGCACCCGGGACTAGCGGGGGAGCCTCTAACCGAGAGACCCAGTACTTC. Protein: CSAPGTSGGASNRETQYF.

This clonotype was seen a handful of times. The chain recombines TRBV7-9 with TRBJ1-1; D not resolved. V dropped 1 base and J dropped 4 bases, with 13 bases sitting between them. In germline, CDR1 is SEHNR, CDR2 FQNEAQ (reference sequence). CDR3 size: 15 residues. This CDR3 reads CASSLESLWGTEAFF. In nucleotides, the CDR3 is TGTGCCAGCAGCTTAGAGAGCCTCTGGGGCACTGAAGCTTTCTTT.

This chain connects TRBV6-2 or TRBV6-3 to TRBJ2-7, with 7 bases identical to TRBD2. The J call is uncertain, as TRBJ2-5 better fits the DNA end. This CDR3 has 13 residues. Germline CDR1 MNHEY, CDR2 SVGEGT. The CDR3 loop is CASSGTTGRTQYF. The CDR3 DNA follows: TGTGCCAGCAGTGGGACTACGGGTAGGACCCAGTACTTC.

CDR3 in amino acids: CASRGRLERGTIYNEQFF. CDR3 nucleotide sequence: TGTGCCAGCAGAGGACGACTAGAGCGGGGGACTATCTACAATGAGCAGTTCTTC. V is TRBV7-2 and J is TRBJ2-1, with 8 bases fitting TRBD2. V lost 6 bases and J lost 3; bases outside the gene matches: 16. This CDR3 is built from 18 residues. Germline V gene data show CDR1 as SGHTA and CDR2 as FQGNSA.

CDR3 region: CASSLEPDQPQHF. The CDR3 region has the DNA TGTGCCAGCAGCCTGGAACCAGATCAGCCCCAGCATTTT. The rearrangement links TRBV5-4 to TRBJ1-5; D remains ambiguous. V lost 4 bases to trimming and J lost 5 bases, with 10 bases between them. The CDR3 is 13 residues long. Germline lookup yields CDR1 SGHNT and CDR2 YYREEE (reference sequence).

The gene calls are TRBV2 and TRBJ1-2; the match to TRBD1 covers 9 bases. CDR1 SNHLY and CDR2 FYNNEI come from the germline V gene. Trimming removed 3 bases from V and 7 bases from J; junction bases left unmatched: 6. CDR3 length: 14 residues. CDR3 in DNA: TGTGCCAGCAGTGAGGCACAGGGGGCATCTGGCTACACCTTC. This codes for CASSEAQGASGYTF.

V gene TRBV7-8 combines with J gene TRBJ2-1; D possibly uses TRBD1 or TRBD2 (5 bases each). CDR1 SGHVS and CDR2 FQNEAQ come from the germline V gene. This CDR3 spans 19 amino acids. Trimming cost V 0 bases and J 1 base, with 19 bases left between them. The CDR3 spells CASSLARDRGRRSYNEQFF. DNA for the CDR3: TGTGCCAGCAGCTTAGCGAGGGACCGAGGTCGGAGATCCTACAATGAGCAGTTCTTC.

The V gene is TRBV7-2, the J gene TRBJ1-5, with D possibly TRBD1 on 5 matching bases. There are 16 residues in the CDR3. The germline V and J ends were trimmed by 2 bases and 0 bases, with 11 bases remaining between them. Germline lookup yields CDR1 SGHTA and CDR2 FQGNSA. The chain's CDR3 is CASSLLGAVSNQPQHF. CDR3 DNA: TGTGCCAGCAGCTTATTAGGGGCAGTTAGCAATCAGCCCCAGCATTTT.

This clonotype was seen a single time. The chain carries TRBV15 and TRBJ2-5, with D possibly TRBD2 on 5 matching bases. The J call may be mistaken, given a closer DNA end match to TRBJ2-7. Germline V gives CDR1 LNHNV, CDR2 YYDKDF (reference sequence). The CDR3 loop spans 13 amino acids. CDR3 residues: CATSRRVDYEQYF. The CDR3 nucleotides are TGTGCCACCAGCAGGAGGGTGGACTACGAGCAGTACTTC.

Concerning this clonotype: Since a much larger clone is just one base distant, this may be a read error. This chain uses TRBV10-3 with TRBJ2-7, with 7 bases fitting TRBD2. There are 11 residues in the CDR3. The V gene end was trimmed by 8 bases and the J gene end by 2 bases; junction bases not matched to a gene: 0. CDR1 and CDR2 from the germline V gene are ENHRY and SYGVKD. The CDR3 nucleotides read TGTGCCATCGGGGGGGCCTACGAGCAGTACTTC. Translated, it gives CAIGGAYEQYF.

The chain uses TRBV6-2 or TRBV6-3 and TRBJ2-7, with D perhaps TRBD1 (5 bases). CDR3 length equals 13 residues. The V end was cut by 6 bases, the J end by 7 bases, with 16 bases between. The germline V gene encodes CDR1 MNHEY and CDR2 SVGEGT. As DNA, the CDR3 is TGTGCCAGCAGCCAGGTCTTACCAGGGGAGCAGTACTTC. Amino acid sequence: CASSQVLPGEQYF.

The chain is built from TRBV12-3 or TRBV12-4 and TRBJ2-5, with D tentatively TRBD1 (5 bases). This CDR3 region has 13 residues. The ends were cut back, 7 bases at V and 11 bases at J, with 20 bases in the middle. Written as DNA, the CDR3 is TGTGCCAGCACTCTAATTACAGGCAATGAGCAGTACTTC. It translates to CASTLITGNEQYF.

The J gene is TRBJ2-1, the V gene TRBV29-1; D gene uncertain. This CDR3 contains 10 residues. The ends were cut back, 7 bases at V and 8 bases at J, with 9 bases in the middle. Germline V gives CDR1 SQVTM, CDR2 ANQGSEA. This chain's CDR3 is CSAAVYEQFF. Written as DNA, the CDR3 is TGCAGCGCCGCTGTATATGAGCAGTTCTTC.

The gene calls are TRBV6-6 and TRBJ1-5, with 7 positions matching TRBD1. V shed 2 bases and J 4 bases; nucleotides not matched to a gene: 5. The germline gives CDR1 MNHNY, CDR2 SVGAGI (reference sequence). The length of the CDR3 is 15 residues. The CDR3 sequence is CASSYPGQRNQPQHF. The DNA of the CDR3 is TGTGCCAGCAGTTACCCGGGACAGAGGAATCAGCCCCAGCATTTT.

The J gene is TRBJ2-1, the V gene TRBV7-9, with a weak D call TRBD1 (5 bases). The last part of the DNA fits TRBJ2-7 better; the J call may be wrong. Germline loops: CDR1 SEHNR, CDR2 FQNEAQ (reference sequence). This CDR3 has 17 residues. CDR3 protein: CASSLRRGGFSANEQYF. Written as DNA, the CDR3 is TGTGCCAGCAGCTTACGAAGGGGCGGATTTTCGGCCAATGAGCAGTACTTC.

The chain recombines TRBV10-3 with TRBJ2-5; 9 nucleotides line up with TRBD1. The CDR3 runs 11 residues. V gave up 8 bases and J gave up 11 bases; unmatched junction bases: 6. CDR1 and CDR2 from the germline V gene are ENHRY and SYGVKD. For the CDR3, the DNA is TGTGCCATCGGTCGGGACAGGGAGCAGTACTTC. Protein sequence: CAIGRDREQYF.

The chain has TRBV29-1 and TRBJ1-1; D is uncertain. This CDR3 contains 13 residues. Germline lookup yields CDR1 SQVTM and CDR2 ANQGSEA. Trimming left V 4 bases short and J 1 base short, with 10 bases between. As DNA, the CDR3 is TGCAGCGTTGCCCCGTGGGGGAACACTGAAGCTTTCTTT. This encodes CSVAPWGNTEAFF.

Concerning this clonotype: The germline gene is not matched at one end of the junction; a read error may be the cause. The CDR3 sequence is CASSEFRGRHNGQFF. Written as DNA, the CDR3 is TGTGCCAGCAGCGAGTTCCGCGGACGTCACAATGGGCAGTTCTTC. J is TRBJ2-1 and V is TRBV6-2 or TRBV6-3; no clear D. Germline CDR1 reads MNHEY; CDR2 reads SVGEGT. The CDR3 length is 15 residues.

This chain uses TRBV5-5 with TRBJ2-7; a weak D match, TRBD2 (6 bases). The length of the CDR3 is 15 residues. V was cut by 0 bases and J by 7 bases, with 17 bases left in between. Looked up from germline, CDR1 is SGHKS and CDR2 is YYEKEE (reference sequence). The CDR3 loop reads CASSLVASVGNEQYF. The CDR3 DNA follows: TGTGCCAGCAGCTTGGTGGCTAGCGTGGGTAATGAGCAGTACTTC.

This clonotype was counted only a few times. J is TRBJ2-3 and V is TRBV29-1; D is ambiguous. Germline CDR1 and CDR2: SQVTM and ANQGSEA. This CDR3 contains 13 residues. The V gene lost 6 bases and the J gene lost 0 bases, with 10 bases spanning the gap. The CDR3 region has the DNA TGCAGCGTAAACCTACTTAGCACAGATACGCAGTATTTT. Its translation is CSVNLLSTDTQYF.

The chain couples TRBV11-1 to TRBJ2-7; D is ambiguous. The CDR3 runs to 14 residues. Deletions cut 5 bases from V and 0 bases from J, with 11 bases between. CDR1 is SGHAT and CDR2 is FQDESV in the germline V gene (reference sequence). The CDR3 sequence is CASSSKGISYEQYF. The DNA of the CDR3 is TGTGCCAGCAGCAGTAAAGGGATCTCCTACGAGCAGTACTTC. The full variable domain, with the rest looked up from reference TRBV11-1 and TRBJ2-7, is EAEVAQSPRYKITEKSQAVAFWCDPISGHATLYWYRQILGQGPELLVQFQDESVVDDSQLPKDRFSAERLKGVDSTLKIQPAELGDSAMYLCASSSKGISYEQYFGPGTRLTVT.

This sequence joins TRBV10-3 and TRBJ2-5; 10 nucleotides line up with TRBD1. CDR1 and CDR2 from the germline V gene are ENHRY and SYGVKD. V shed 4 bases, J shed 5 bases, and the junction held 7 bases outside the gene matches. The CDR3 loop spans 15 amino acids. The CDR3 loop is CAISVGTGAGETQYF. CDR3 bases: TGTGCCATCAGTGTCGGGACAGGGGCGGGGGAGACCCAGTACTTC.

The table lists this clonotype with a count of one. The chain couples TRBV20-1 to TRBJ1-2, with 7 bases identical to TRBD1. Germline loops: CDR1 DFQATT, CDR2 SNEGSKA (reference sequence). CDR3 length equals 14 residues. Trimming at V came to 2 bases and at J to 3 bases, leaving 6 bases not matched to a gene. The CDR3 is CSARSTGNDYGYTF. The DNA of the CDR3 is TGCAGTGCTAGATCGACAGGGAACGACTATGGCTACACCTTC.

This clonotype was seen a handful of times. The chain is built from TRBV5-1 and TRBJ1-4; D is possibly TRBD1 (5 bases). This CDR3 spans 15 amino acids. With 0 bases removed from V and 7 bases from J, the gap between germline ends came to 13 bases. Per the germline V gene, CDR1 is SGHRS and CDR2 is YFSETQ. CDR3 loop: CASSLGHVGTEKLFF. As DNA, the CDR3 is TGCGCCAGCAGCTTGGGACACGTAGGGACTGAAAAACTGTTTTTT.

This chain uses TRBV10-3 with TRBJ1-2; D unclear. V was pared by 10 bases and J by 0 bases, with 12 bases between. The CDR3 runs 13 residues. The germline CDR1 and CDR2 sequences are ENHRY and SYGVKD. CDR3 sequence reads: CATSDGPNYGYTF. The CDR3 region has the DNA TGTGCCACTTCAGACGGTCCTAACTATGGCTACACCTTC.

The chain joins TRBV7-2 to TRBJ2-1; D is possibly TRBD1 or TRBD2 (6 bases each). There are 14 residues in the CDR3. Per the germline V gene, CDR1 is SGHTA and CDR2 is FQGNSA. Trimming left V 2 bases short and J 6 bases short, with 11 bases between. This CDR3 is CASSLYEGGNEQFF. The CDR3 nucleotides read TGTGCCAGCAGCTTATACGAGGGGGGCAATGAGCAGTTCTTC.

This chain uses TRBV5-6 with TRBJ1-2; 12 nucleotides match TRBD1. There are 18 residues in the CDR3. Germline-derived CDR1 and CDR2 are SGHDT and YYEEEE. V lost 3 bases, J lost 3 bases, and 12 bases stayed unmatched. CDR3 residues: CASSSGRDRGRLDYGYTF. The CDR3 coding sequence is TGTGCCAGCAGCTCCGGCCGGGACAGGGGGCGACTTGACTATGGCTACACCTTC.